Shown below are 12 T cell receptor beta chains from a single sample sequenced in a study of spatial heterogeneity in lung cancer. Time point denoted: sample taken at primary tumor resection. One entry per CDR3 protein, called by TCRdb with MiXCR from the 5' RACE reads. The sample includes roughly 80,000 distinct CDR3 sequences, around 7.8% seen only once; the top ten take about 7%. Sequencing used PBMCs, obtained at surgery. The receptors derive from a male donor with early-stage non-small cell lung cancer.

V usage is TRBV6-1 and J usage is TRBJ2-5, with a tentative D call TRBD1 (5 bases). Germline V gives CDR1 MNHNS, CDR2 SASEGT. Trimming took 4 bases from V and 6 from J, leaving 15 bases between them. CDR3 length equals 14 residues. In DNA form, the CDR3 reads TGTGCCAGCAGTGGAATAACAGGCTTGAAGACCCAGTACTTC. As protein: CASSGITGLKTQYF.

This clonotype occurred a few times. The genes are TRBV2 and TRBJ2-3; TRBD1 is a possible D gene (6 bases). Trimming removed 4 bases from V and 1 base from J, with 9 bases in between. CDR1 is SNHLY and CDR2 is FYNNEI in the germline V gene. This CDR3 has 14 amino acids. CDR3 DNA: TGTGCCAGCAGTGGTGCAGGGGGCACAGATACGCAGTATTTT. Its translation is CASSGAGGTDTQYF.

The V gene is TRBV5-6, the J gene TRBJ1-2; D is perhaps TRBD1 (5 bases). The CDR3 is made up of 17 amino acids. Trimming left V 1 base short and J 3 bases short, with 19 bases between. Germline CDR1 SGHDT, CDR2 YYEEEE. DNA for the CDR3: TGTGCCAGCAGCTTGTGGGCCGTTGGGGCGCCCTACTATGGCTACACCTTC. Its protein product is CASSLWAVGAPYYGYTF.

Ten or more counts support this clonotype. The rearrangement links TRBV4-3 to TRBJ2-3, with 7 bases aligning to TRBD2. Germline loops: CDR1 LGHNA, CDR2 YSLEER. V was clipped by 3 bases and J by 0 bases; unmatched bases: 6. CDR3 length equals 16 residues. CDR3 sequence: CASSQAWRESTDTQYF. The CDR3 DNA follows: TGCGCCAGCAGCCAGGCTTGGCGGGAGAGCACAGATACGCAGTATTTT.

This clonotype was seen many times. The rearrangement uses TRBV9 and TRBJ2-2, with 8 bases that match TRBD2. The germline CDR1 and CDR2 sequences are SGDLS and YYNGEE. With 4 bases clipped from V and 4 bases from J, the junction kept 12 bases outside the gene matches. This CDR3 is built from 17 residues. CDR3 DNA: TGTGCCAGCAGCAAGGGGTTTGGAGCGGGGGCCACCGGGGAGCTGTTTTTT. Translation: CASSKGFGAGATGELFF.

This clonotype came up many times. Germline and junction disagree at one end, which may indicate a read error. This chain joins TRBV12-3 or TRBV12-4 and TRBJ2-1; 8 bases match TRBD2. This CDR3 is 15 amino acids long. The CDR3 here is CASSLAGSSYNEQFF. The DNA for the CDR3 is TGCGCCAGCAGCCTAGCGGGTAGCTCCTACAATGAGCAGTTCTTC.

This clonotype has only a few counts. The chain links TRBV25-1 to TRBJ2-1, with no clear D. This CDR3 comprises 11 residues. V shed 3 bases and J shed 3 bases, with 0 bases lying between them. Germline CDR1 reads MGHDK; CDR2 reads SYGVNS. As DNA, the CDR3 is TGTGCCAGCAGTGACTACAATGAGCAGTTCTTC. It is translated as CASSDYNEQFF.

This clonotype turned up a few times. This chain joins TRBV2 and TRBJ2-1; 7 nucleotides align to TRBD2. With V trimmed by 4 bases and J by 5 bases, 8 bases remained unmatched. Germline-derived CDR1 and CDR2 are SNHLY and FYNNEI. This CDR3 has 15 residues. This CDR3 is CASSGWGGEDNEQFF. For the CDR3, the DNA is TGTGCCAGCAGTGGTTGGGGGGGAGAGGACAATGAGCAGTTCTTC.

The chain joins TRBV7-3 to TRBJ2-2; unclear D gene. V was clipped by 7 bases and J by 4 bases, with 7 bases between them. In germline, CDR1 is SGHTA, CDR2 FQGTGA. The CDR3 runs 12 residues. The CDR3 nucleotides read TGTGCCAGCAACCCGGGCACCGGGGAGCTGTTTTTT. As protein: CASNPGTGELFF.

This clonotype came up many times. The V call is TRBV25-1, the J call TRBJ2-7; D not resolved. V lost 6 bases and J lost 3, with 9 bases in between. The CDR3 runs to 12 residues. CDR1 is MGHDK and CDR2 is SYGVNS in the germline V gene. The CDR3 DNA sequence: TGTGCCAGCAGCTACGACTTCTACGAGCAGTACTTC. Translated: CASSYDFYEQYF.

The genes are TRBV2 and TRBJ2-7, with TRBD2 identical over 10 bases. Per germline, CDR1 SNHLY and CDR2 FYNNEI. V trimming: 6 bases; J trimming: 5 bases; junction bases outside the gene matches: 7. The length of the CDR3 is 14 residues. CDR3 protein: CASSRLAGIDEQYF. The CDR3 coding sequence is TGTGCCAGCAGCCGACTAGCGGGTATCGACGAGCAGTACTTC. Filled out from reference TRBV2 and TRBJ2-7, the complete variable domain reads EPEVTQTPSHQVTQMGQEVILRCVPISNHLYFYWYRQILGQKVEFLVSFYNNEISEKSEIFDDQFSVERPDGSNFTLKIRSTKLEDSAMYFCASSRLAGIDEQYFGPGTRLTVT.

This clonotype came up a few times. The chain joins TRBV12-5 to TRBJ1-1, with D possibly matching TRBD1 (5 bases). The CDR3 consists of 14 residues. V was cut by 2 bases and J by 6 bases, with 13 bases left in between. The germline gives CDR1 LGHNT, CDR2 FRNRAP. CDR3 DNA sequence: TGTGCTAGTGGTTTGTTTGGGGGATCCTCTGAAGCTTTCTTT. It translates to CASGLFGGSSEAFF.